This T cell receptor (beta chain) originates from a study of T cell repertoires in cytomegalovirus infection. TCRdb called the reads again in MiXCR, with one record for every CDR3 protein. The table includes 650,000 to 850,000 distinct CDR3 sequences, roughly 29% detected once. In its sample, this clonotype was seen a few times. Its antigen is still unknown. Germline CDR1 reads SGHDT; CDR2 reads YYEEEE. V lost 4 bases and J lost 7, with 18 bases in between. CDR3 length: 14 residues. This sequence was found in a human donor in good health (CMV status not recorded). Some clones in this sample may be carry-over from other donors' samples. The J gene is TRBJ2-7, the V gene TRBV5-6; no clear D. The starting material was cultured CD8+ T cells from PBMCs, obtained from culture after CMV antigen stimulation. This chain's CDR3 is CASSPGFYAREQYV. Written as DNA, the CDR3 is TGTGCCAGCAGCCCCGGTTTCTACGCGAGGGAGCAGTACGTC.